One sample yielded the 9 T cell receptor beta chains listed below, sequenced in a study of blood T cell repertoires in COVID-19. Produced via immunoSEQ multiplex PCR; TCRdb's table is partial and in-frame only. This table has approximately 240,000 clones, more than 75% appearing once. The sample consisted of peripheral blood. Receptor source: a woman aged 25 to 39 who had recovered from COVID-19.

This chain joins TRBV5-1 and TRBJ1-2, with D unresolved. With 0 bases removed from V and 4 bases from J, the gap between germline ends came to 13 bases. The CDR3 extends over 15 amino acids. Germline V gene sequence: CDR1 SGHRS, CDR2 YFSETQ. The CDR3 sequence: CASSLGTQIRYGYTF. The DNA of the CDR3 is TGCGCCAGCAGCTTGGGGACTCAGATTCGCTATGGCTACACCTTC. The entire variable domain, with the rest obtained from reference TRBV5-1 and TRBJ1-2, is as follows: KAGVTQTPRYLIKTRGQQVTLSCSPISGHRSVSWYQQTPGQGLQFLFEYFSETQRNKGNFPGRFSGRQFSNSRSEMNVSTLELGDSALYLCASSLGTQIRYGYTFGSGTRLTVV.

The chain recombines TRBV6-6 with TRBJ2-7, with D tentatively TRBD1 (7 bases). Per the germline V gene, CDR1 is MNHNY and CDR2 is SVGAGI (reference sequence). CDR3 length: 15 amino acids. V gave up 0 bases and J gave up 7 bases, with 16 bases separating them. CDR3 in DNA: TGTGCCAGCAGTTACTCCGGCAGTCAGGGGGGTGAGCAGTACTTC. Its protein is CASSYSGSQGGEQYF.

The chain combines TRBV30 with TRBJ1-1; no definite D call. Germline values: CDR1 GTSNPN, CDR2 SVGIG (reference sequence). The germline V and J ends were trimmed by 0 bases and 6 bases, with 17 bases remaining between them. The CDR3 is 15 residues long. In DNA form, the CDR3 reads TGTGCCTGGAGTGTACGAGGGCTAAGGTTCGCTGAAGCTTTCTTT. Translation gives CAWSVRGLRFAEAFF. Looking up the rest from reference TRBV30 and TRBJ1-1 gives the full variable domain: SQTIHQWPATLVQPVGSPLSLECTVEGTSNPNLYWYRQAAGRGLQLLFYSVGIGQISSEVPQNLSASRPQDRQFILSSKKLLLSDSGFYLCAWSVRGLRFAEAFFGQGTRLTVV.

This chain joins TRBV19 and TRBJ2-7; perhaps TRBD2 as D (6 bases). Germline V lookup: CDR1 LNHDA, CDR2 SQIVND (reference sequence). This CDR3 spans 13 amino acids. V lost 10 bases and J lost 4, with 17 bases in between. CDR3: CATSRGGRYEQYF. CDR3 nucleotide sequence: TGTGCCACCTCCCGTGGAGGGAGATACGAGCAGTACTTC.

This clone was detected only once. The V gene is TRBV11-2, the J gene TRBJ1-2, with 8 positions matching TRBD1. This CDR3 is 16 amino acids long. V trimming: 4 bases; J trimming: 7 bases; junction bases outside the gene matches: 14. Germline V gene lookup returns CDR1 SGHAT and CDR2 FQNNGV. The CDR3: CASSSLRDRLPRGYTF. CDR3 DNA sequence: TGTGCCAGCAGCTCTTTAAGGGACAGGTTACCACGTGGCTACACCTTC.

The V and J genes are TRBV27 and TRBJ2-7; 7 bases map to TRBD1. V was pared by 1 base and J by 3 bases, with 9 bases of the junction left unmatched. The CDR3 covers 16 residues. The germline V gene has CDR1 MNHEY and CDR2 SMNVEV (reference sequence). The CDR3 nucleotides read TGTGCCAGCAGTTTATGGCCGGGACAGAAAATCTACGAGCAGTACTTC. Translated: CASSLWPGQKIYEQYF.

The genes are TRBV30 and TRBJ1-6, with 7 bases matching TRBD1. The CDR3 has 17 amino acids. Trimming cost V 1 base and J 6 bases; bases outside gene matches: 12. CDR1 and CDR2 (germline): GTSNPN, SVGIG (reference sequence). The CDR3 protein is CAWSEELDRVGNSPLHF. In nucleotides, the CDR3 is TGTGCCTGGAGTGAAGAACTAGACAGGGTCGGTAATTCACCCCTCCACTTT.

V and J are TRBV29-1 and TRBJ2-7; 9 bases agree with TRBD2. The V and J ends lost 7 bases and 0 bases, in that order; junction bases with no gene match: 7. CDR3 size: 14 residues. The germline V gene has CDR1 SQVTM and CDR2 ANQGSEA. DNA for the CDR3: TGCAGCGCTGTCCTAGCGGGGATCTCCTACGAGCAGTACTTC. This translates into CSAVLAGISYEQYF.

This chain connects TRBV19 to TRBJ2-6; no clear D gene. V dropped 3 bases and J dropped 4 bases, with 16 bases sitting between them. The CDR3 extends over 17 amino acids. The germline CDR1 and CDR2 sequences are LNHDA and SQIVND (reference sequence). The CDR3 nucleotides are TGTGCCAGTAGTATTTTTGGTCTGGGCTCAGGGGCCAACGTCCTGACTTTC. It encodes CASSIFGLGSGANVLTF.